Listed below are T cell receptor beta chains from one sample, sequenced in a study of T cell repertoires in cytomegalovirus infection. Via MiXCR, TCRdb re-called the reads, giving one row per CDR3 protein. The sample lists approximately 770,000 distinct CDR3 sequences; roughly 28% were seen once. The antigens these receptors bind are not known. Sequencing used cultured CD8+ T cells from PBMCs, obtained from culture after CMV antigen stimulation. Receptors were obtained from a human donor in good health (CMV status not recorded). Some clones in this sample may be carry-over from other donors' samples. Each CDR3 is given with its conserved first and last residue. D genes are given only for firm matches. The size entry is marked missing in some rows and otherwise reads once, few, many or a size class.

v_call	clone_size	d_call	j_call	cdr3_nt	cdr3_aa
TRBV7-9	few	-	TRBJ2-1	TGTGCCAGCAGCTCCAGGGTTGTCCCCTACAATGAGCAGTTCTTC	CASSSRVVPYNEQFF
TRBV27	-	-	TRBJ1-2	TGTGCCAGCAGTTTATTTCAGGCCGCCGGGGGCTACACCTTC	CASSLFQAAGGYTF
TRBV6-2/TRBV6-3	few	TRBD2	TRBJ2-1	TGTGCCAGCAGTTACTTGCGGGGGGGAGATAATGAGCAGTTCTTC	CASSYLRGGDNEQFF
TRBV28	few	-	TRBJ1-2	TGTGCCAGCAGTTCTGGGCGAGCCTATGGCTACACCTTC	CASSSGRAYGYTF
TRBV6-1	-	-	TRBJ1-5	TGTGTCAGCAGTGAACTCGACGTTCTCAATCAGCCCCAGCATTTT	CVSSELDVLNQPQHF
TRBV3-1	-	-	TRBJ2-6	TGTGCCAGCAGCCCTGAGGGAGATGGGGCCAACGTCCTGACTTTC	CASSPEGDGANVLTF
TRBV11-1	few	-	TRBJ1-1	TGTGCCAGCAGCGAAGGTGTTGTGAACACTGAAGCTTTCTTT	CASSEGVVNTEAFF
TRBV6-1	-	-	TRBJ1-6	TGTGCCAGCAGTGAAGCGGGGGCCAGCTCCTATAATTCACCCCTCCACTTT	CASSEAGASSYNSPLHF
TRBV7-3	-	TRBD2	TRBJ2-1	TGTGCCAGCAGCCCAGGCGGGGGGGTTAGGAATGAGCAGTTCTTC	CASSPGGGVRNEQFF
TRBV25-1	-	TRBD1	TRBJ2-3	TGTGCCAGCAGACCAGGGGGTTTCAGCACAGATACGCAGTATTTT	CASRPGGFSTDTQYF
TRBV6-1	-	-	TRBJ2-5	TGTGCCAGCAGTAATCTGTACCAAGAGACCCAGTACTTC	CASSNLYQETQYF
TRBV6-2/TRBV6-3	-	TRBD2	TRBJ2-1	TGTGCCATCACCTGGGCAGGACTAGTCTACAATGAGCAGTTCTTC	CAITWAGLVYNEQFF
TRBV28	-	-	TRBJ1-4	TGTGCCAGCAGTTTAGCGGGGGATGATGAAAAACTGTTTTTT	CASSLAGDDEKLFF
TRBV6-6	-	TRBD1	TRBJ1-2	TGTGCCAGCAGGGGAGGACAGGACGGGGGTACCAACTATGGCTACACCTTC	CASRGGQDGGTNYGYTF
TRBV6-6	-	TRBD1	TRBJ2-2	TGTGCCAGCAGGGGACAGCCGAACACCGGGGAGCTGTTTTTT	CASRGQPNTGELFF
TRBV5-1	-	-	TRBJ2-2	TGCGCCAGCAGCTGGGGTCGACTTGACACCGGGGAGCTGTTTTTT	CASSWGRLDTGELFF
TRBV7-6	-	-	TRBJ2-1	TGTGCCAGCAGCTTATCCGGAGACTGGAAAGAGCAGTTCTTC	CASSLSGDWKEQFF
TRBV6-1	few	-	TRBJ2-7	TGTGCCAGCAGAGGGGGGCTAGTGGTGCACGAGCAGTACTTC	CASRGGLVVHEQYF
TRBV7-6	few	TRBD1	TRBJ1-1	TGTGCCAGCAGCTTATTTACGGCAGGGGGTTCTGAAGCTTTCTTT	CASSLFTAGGSEAFF
TRBV12-3/TRBV12-4	few	TRBD2	TRBJ2-2	TGTGCCAGCAGTTTAGCGCCTAGCGGGGCGACCGGGGAGCTGTTTTTT	CASSLAPSGATGELFF
TRBV19	-	TRBD1	TRBJ1-1	TGTGCCAGTAGTACTAACGGACAGGGAACCACTGAAGCTTTCTTT	CASSTNGQGTTEAFF
TRBV12-3/TRBV12-4	-	TRBD1	TRBJ2-3	TGTGCCAGCAGCCTCCCAGAACAGGGGCAAGACACAGATACGCAGTATTTT	CASSLPEQGQDTDTQYF
TRBV27	-	TRBD1	TRBJ1-1	TGTGCCAGCCGCTCAGGGAGGGGGCTTGCTTTCTTT	CASRSGRGLAFF
TRBV7-8	few	-	TRBJ2-2	TGTGCCATCCAGACCGGGGAGCTGTTTTTT	CAIQTGELFF
TRBV6-2/TRBV6-3	-	TRBD1	TRBJ2-2	TGTGCCACCGCCGGGACAGGGGTGGCCGGGGAGCTGTTTTTT	CATAGTGVAGELFF
TRBV7-3	few	TRBD1	TRBJ2-3	TGTGCCAGCAGCTTAGGGGACAGGGAGGCAGATACGCAGTATTTT	CASSLGDREADTQYF
TRBV12-3/TRBV12-4	-	-	TRBJ2-3	TGTGCCAGCAGTTTTAGTGGAACCACAGATACGCAGTATTTT	CASSFSGTTDTQYF
TRBV5-6	many	-	TRBJ1-6	TGTGCCAGCAGCTCCCTTGGTTCACCCCTCCACTTT	CASSSLGSPLHF
TRBV27	few	-	TRBJ2-3	TGTGCCAGCAGTGGGGGGAGCACAGATACGCAGTATTTT	CASSGGSTDTQYF